The rows below give T cell receptor beta chains drawn from one sample of a study of blood T cells in healthy people across ages. One entry per CDR3 protein results from TCRdb running MiXCR on the 5' RACE reads. The table shows under 800,000 distinct CDR3 sequences, with approximately 39% occurring only once. Sequencing was carried out using blood. These receptors were collected from a woman aged 55-69 years in good health. The CDR3 runs from the conserved cysteine through the conserved F or W. The D gene is left open where the match is weak. The size entry is marked missing in some rows and otherwise reads once, few, many or a size class.

D gene	V gene	clone size	J gene	CDR3 DNA	CDR3 protein
TRBD2	TRBV27	few	TRBJ2-1	TGTGCCAGCAGTGGGGGGACTAGCGGGAGAGGTGAGCAGTTCTTC	CASSGGTSGRGEQFF
TRBD1	TRBV7-3	.	TRBJ1-2	TGTGCCAGCCGCTTATCTCGGGACAGTAACTATGGCTACACCTTC	CASRLSRDSNYGYTF
.	TRBV7-2	many	TRBJ2-1	TGTGCCAGCAGCCTCCAGGGAGCCGCCTACAATGAGCAGTTCTTC	CASSLQGAAYNEQFF
.	TRBV30	few	TRBJ2-2	TGTGCCTGGAGTCCGGAAGGGGAGCTGTTTTTT	CAWSPEGELFF
.	TRBV9	.	TRBJ1-1	TGTGCCAGCAGCCCCCCGGGAACGACTGAAGCTTTCTTT	CASSPPGTTEAFF
.	TRBV27	.	TRBJ1-2	TGTGCCAGCAGTTTTCAGCCGTTTGAGGGCCTTTATGGCTACACCTTC	CASSFQPFEGLYGYTF
.	TRBV6-5	.	TRBJ2-1	TGTGCCAGCAGTAATCGCCTCGAGGGCTACAATGAGCAGTTCTTC	CASSNRLEGYNEQFF
TRBD1	TRBV12-3/TRBV12-4	many	TRBJ1-2	TGTGCCAGCAGTGCATCCGGGACAGGGTGGTATGGCTACACCTTC	CASSASGTGWYGYTF
.	TRBV6-2/TRBV6-3	few	TRBJ2-4	TGTGCCACCCAAGACGGAACCCAGGACATTCAGTACTTC	CATQDGTQDIQYF
TRBD1	TRBV7-6	few	TRBJ2-3	TGTGCCAGCAGCTTGGTTGCGAGTGGGACAGGGGCCTCTAGCACAGATACGCAGTATTTT	CASSLVASGTGASSTDTQYF
TRBD2	TRBV28	.	TRBJ2-4	TGTGCCAGCAGTACACTAGCGGGAGGGCCCGGAAACATTCAGTACTTC	CASSTLAGGPGNIQYF
.	TRBV12-3/TRBV12-4	few	TRBJ2-7	TGTGCCAGCAGCGCATACGGGACTCCCGGTGGCAACAATGAGCAGTACTTC	CASSAYGTPGGNNEQYF
.	TRBV3-1	many	TRBJ2-1	TGTGCCAGCAGGTCTAACAATGAGCAGTTCTTC	CASRSNNEQFF
.	TRBV3-1	few	TRBJ2-5	TGTGCCAGCAGCCAAGGGGCAGGGCTAAAGACCCAGTACTTC	CASSQGAGLKTQYF
.	TRBV7-9	many	TRBJ2-5	TGTGCCAGCAGCTCTACGTCGGGCCAAGAGACCCAGTACTTC	CASSSTSGQETQYF
.	TRBV18	.	TRBJ2-1	TGTGCCAGCTCACCAATACTAGGGGCTGAGCAGTTCTTC	CASSPILGAEQFF
TRBD1	TRBV7-3	few	TRBJ1-2	TGTGCCAGCAGTATTGCCGGGACAGGGTTTTATGGCTACACCTTC	CASSIAGTGFYGYTF
.	TRBV5-1	.	TRBJ2-6	TGCGCCAGCAGGCAGGCCTCTGGGGCCAACGTCCTGACTTTC	CASRQASGANVLTF
TRBD2	TRBV27	few	TRBJ2-7	TGTGCCAGCAGTTTATCTAGCGGGGTAACCTACGAGCAGTACTTC	CASSLSSGVTYEQYF
TRBD2	TRBV12-3/TRBV12-4	few	TRBJ2-5	TGTGCCAGCAAGGGACTAGCCGGAACCCAGTACTTC	CASKGLAGTQYF
.	TRBV6-5	.	TRBJ2-1	TGTGCCAGCAGGGATATCAATGAGCAGTTCTTC	CASRDINEQFF
.	TRBV6-5	.	TRBJ2-7	TGTGCCAGCAGTCGGTCCCGGGGCGGCTCCTACGAGCAGTACTTC	CASSRSRGGSYEQYF